A selection of T cell receptor beta chains follows, all from one sample in a study of T cell responses to AZD1222 COVID-19 vaccine. Sequencing used immunoSEQ multiplex PCR; TCRdb keeps in-frame clones, though not all of them. The repertoire holds about 170,000 clones, with more than 80% as singletons. Here the sequenced sample was peripheral blood, taken on day 0 of AZD1222 vaccination. Receptors originate from an adult in good health. Both conserved end residues are part of each CDR3. The D gene is left open where the match is weak. The listing skips clone size in some rows; elsewhere it reads once, few, many or a size class.

clone_size,d_call,v_call,j_call,cdr3_nt,cdr3_aa
.,.,TRBV30,TRBJ1-1,TGTGCCTGGGGGGTCTATACGGCCGGAGCTTTCTTT,CAWGVYTAGAFF
.,.,TRBV7-9,TRBJ2-7,TGTGCCAGCAGCCTGACTCAGGGGTATCTCTCCTACGAGCAGTACTTC,CASSLTQGYLSYEQYF
few,.,TRBV12-3/TRBV12-4,TRBJ1-2,TGTGCCAGCAGTCGATTGAGGAATGGCTACACCTTC,CASSRLRNGYTF
.,.,TRBV3-1/TRBV3-2,TRBJ1-5,TGTGCCAGCAGCCGGACCAGGGGTGGCAATCAGCCCCAGCATTTT,CASSRTRGGNQPQHF
.,TRBD2,TRBV7-8,TRBJ2-2,TGTGCCAGCAGCCGCCGGGACTACACGAACACCGGGGAGCTGTTTTTT,CASSRRDYTNTGELFF
.,.,TRBV28,TRBJ1-5,TGTGCCAGCAGCTTCCCCCCCCAGCCCCAGCATTTT,CASSFPPQPQHF
.,.,TRBV6-5,TRBJ1-6,TGTGCCAGCAGTTTCCTGGTCCGACGCAAAGTGACCCTCCACTTT,CASSFLVRRKVTLHF
.,TRBD1,TRBV12-3/TRBV12-4,TRBJ1-2,TGTGCCAGCAGCTACGGGACAGGGTATGGCTACACCTTC,CASSYGTGYGYTF
.,.,TRBV5-1,TRBJ1-4,TGCGCCAGCAGCCCGACGACAGGCCGGGTTGAAAAACTGTTTTTT,CASSPTTGRVEKLFF
.,.,TRBV20-1,TRBJ1-1,TGCAGTGGGACCGATTACACTGAAGCTTTCTTT,CSGTDYTEAFF
.,TRBD1,TRBV7-2,TRBJ1-4,TGTGCCAGCAGCCAGGGACAGGGATATGAAAAACTGTTTTTT,CASSQGQGYEKLFF
.,.,TRBV6-5,TRBJ1-6,TGTGCCAGCAGTTACTCGAGGGGTTCCTATAATTCACCCCTCCACTTT,CASSYSRGSYNSPLHF
.,TRBD1,TRBV19,TRBJ2-4,TGTGCCAGTAGTACCCCCAGGGGGTTGGAGAACATTCAGTACTTC,CASSTPRGLENIQYF
once,.,TRBV7-2,TRBJ1-3,TGTGCCAGCAGCTTAGCGCGTTTAAGCACCATATATTTT,CASSLARLSTIYF
.,TRBD1,TRBV6-5,TRBJ2-7,TGTGCCAGCAACATTGAACCTCAGGGGGCCTACGAGCAGTACTTC,CASNIEPQGAYEQYF
.,.,TRBV11-2,TRBJ1-1,TGTGCCAGCAGCTTAGGATGGTCTCAATCCCCTGAAGCTTTCTTT,CASSLGWSQSPEAFF
.,.,TRBV5-5,TRBJ1-6,TGTGCCAGCAGCTTGGAAATCGGGGCCACTTCACCCCTCCACTTT,CASSLEIGATSPLHF
.,.,TRBV5-1,TRBJ2-3,TGCGCCAGCAGCTTGAAGGGAACAGATACGCAGTATTTT,CASSLKGTDTQYF
.,TRBD1,TRBV2,TRBJ1-4,TGTGCCAGCAGTGTGGGACAGGGGCGAGGGCTCAGCACTAATGAAAAACTGTTTTTT,CASSVGQGRGLSTNEKLFF
.,TRBD2,TRBV6-1,TRBJ2-5,TGTGCCAGCAGTGAAATTCTAGCGGGTAACCAAGAGACCCAGTACTTC,CASSEILAGNQETQYF
.,.,TRBV12-2,TRBJ2-1,TGTGCAAGTCGCCCCCGGGGTAATGAGCAGTTCTTC,CASRPRGNEQFF
.,.,TRBV12-3/TRBV12-4,TRBJ1-2,TGTGCCAGCAGTTTTAACAGCTATGGCTACACCTTC,CASSFNSYGYTF
.,TRBD1,TRBV4-2,TRBJ2-7,TGTGCCAGCAGCCAAGCAGGGGGCGGGTACGAGCAGTACTTC,CASSQAGGGYEQYF
.,.,TRBV7-6,TRBJ2-1,TGTGCCAGCAGCTTAGTGAGTTTTTCCTACAATGAGCAGTTCTTC,CASSLVSFSYNEQFF
.,TRBD2,TRBV5-1,TRBJ2-3,TGCGCCAGCAGCGCCATAGCGGGAGGTGCAGATACGCAGTATTTT,CASSAIAGGADTQYF
.,.,TRBV5-8,TRBJ2-4,TGTGCCAGCAGCTTAAAGGGGGGAGGGAACATTCAGTACTTC,CASSLKGGGNIQYF
.,TRBD1,TRBV27,TRBJ1-5,TGTGCCTCAGGACAGGGACTCAATCAGCCCCAGCATTTT,CASGQGLNQPQHF